The entry below gives a single T cell receptor beta chain sequence along with its context. Sequencing used immunoSEQ multiplex PCR; TCRdb keeps in-frame clones, though not all of them. The repertoire holds 220,000 or so clones, with approximately 83% as singletons. The record originates from a study of blood T cell repertoires in COVID-19. Study-level information: Samples of COVID-19 (acute and convalescent) were obtained from the United States, Italy and Spain.

The sequence came from a woman aged 25 to 39 who had recovered from COVID-19. Sample: peripheral blood.

CDR3 region: CASSIWTPGGPDTGELFF. The CDR3, as DNA: TGTGCCAGTAGTATATGGACACCTGGGGGCCCGGACACCGGGGAGCTGTTTTTT. The gene calls are TRBV19 and TRBJ2-2, with TRBD1 as a possible D gene (6 bases). The CDR3 runs 18 residues. Germline CDR1 and CDR2: LNHDA and SQIVND (reference sequence). Trimming took 2 bases from V and 3 from J, leaving 19 bases between them. Drawing the rest from reference TRBV19 and TRBJ2-2, the complete variable domain is DGGITQSPKYLFRKEGQNVTLSCEQNLNHDAMYWYRQDPGQGLRLIYYSQIVNDFQKGDIAEGYSVSREKKESFPLTVTSAQKNPTAFYLCASSIWTPGGPDTGELFFGEGSRLTVL.